This is a list of T cell receptor beta chains from one sample in a study of blood T cell repertoires in COVID-19. Sequenced by immunoSEQ multiplex PCR; TCRdb stores in-frame clones only, minus some. This table holds fewer than 150,000 clones, 87% found once. The specimen sequenced was peripheral blood. These receptors all stem from a woman in her forties with acute or convalescent COVID-19. The CDR3 runs from the conserved cysteine through the conserved F or W. D genes are given only for firm matches. The size field is filled for only some rows; it gives once, few, many or a size class.

d_call | j_call | clone_size | v_call | cdr3_nt | cdr3_aa
TRBD2 | TRBJ2-7 | . | TRBV6-2/TRBV6-3 | TGTGCCAGCAGCTTAATTAGCGGGAGGCCTTACTCCTACGAGCAGTACTTC | CASSLISGRPYSYEQYF
. | TRBJ1-2 | . | TRBV4-1 | TGCGCCAGCAGCCAAGAGTACACCTTCGGGGATGGCTACACCTTC | CASSQEYTFGDGYTF
. | TRBJ2-5 | . | TRBV7-2 | TGTGCCAGCAGCGCAGGGTACGAGACCCAGTACTTC | CASSAGYETQYF
. | TRBJ1-5 | . | TRBV19 | TGTGCCAGTAGTATAGATCCGAGGCAGCCTAGCAATCAGCCCCAGCATTTT | CASSIDPRQPSNQPQHF
. | TRBJ1-1 | . | TRBV5-1 | TGCGCCAGCAGCTTGTATGGGGGGACCACTGAAGCTTTCTTT | CASSLYGGTTEAFF
TRBD2 | TRBJ2-5 | . | TRBV6-2/TRBV6-3 | TGTGCCAGCAGTTTCGAGGCGGGAGGCACGTACGGCAAAGAGACCCAGTACTTC | CASSFEAGGTYGKETQYF
. | TRBJ1-2 | . | TRBV18 | TGTGCCAGCTCACCAACGACCCTTCCGGGAATGAATCGAGGCTACACCTTC | CASSPTTLPGMNRGYTF
. | TRBJ1-4 | few | TRBV7-2 | TGTGCCAGCAGCTTAAGCTCAAGCGAAAAACTGTTTTTT | CASSLSSSEKLFF
TRBD1 | TRBJ2-1 | . | TRBV24-1 | TGTGCCACCAGTGGTTTGGGGACAGGGGGGAATGAGCAGTTCTTC | CATSGLGTGGNEQFF
TRBD2 | TRBJ2-5 | . | TRBV18 | TGTGCCAGCTCACCCACTAGCGGGTTGAAAGAGACCCAGTACTTC | CASSPTSGLKETQYF
. | TRBJ1-3 | . | TRBV5-4 | TGTGCCAGCAGCCCCGGGGGGCGGGATGGAAACACCATATATTTT | CASSPGGRDGNTIYF
. | TRBJ1-2 | once | TRBV4-1 | TGCGCCAGCAGCCAAGCTGACAGTAACTATGGCTACACCTTC | CASSQADSNYGYTF
. | TRBJ2-5 | . | TRBV7-9 | TGTGCCAGCAGCCAGGAGGACAGCCAAGAGACCCAGTACTTC | CASSQEDSQETQYF
. | TRBJ2-5 | . | TRBV9 | TGTGCCAGCAGCCCCGGGACATCGAGCCAAGAGACCCAGTACTTC | CASSPGTSSQETQYF
. | TRBJ1-2 | . | TRBV10-3 | TGTGCCATCAGTGAGTCAGCCCGCTATGGCTACACCTTC | CAISESARYGYTF
TRBD1 | TRBJ1-2 | . | TRBV7-9 | TGTGCCAGCAGCTTAGGACAGGGGGGCTATGGCTACACCTTC | CASSLGQGGYGYTF
. | TRBJ1-2 | . | TRBV12-3/TRBV12-4 | TGTGCCAGCAGCCAATTTAACTATGGCTACACCTTC | CASSQFNYGYTF
TRBD1 | TRBJ1-1 | . | TRBV7-9 | TGTGCCAGCAGCTTAAATGGACAGGGAGACACTGAAGCTTTCTTT | CASSLNGQGDTEAFF
TRBD1 | TRBJ1-1 | few | TRBV5-6 | TGTGCCAGCAGCTCTGGGACAGCTGAAGCTTTCTTT | CASSSGTAEAFF
TRBD1 | TRBJ1-1 | . | TRBV9 | TGTGCCAGCAGCTCACAATCAGGGGGCGCGGATGAAGCTTTCTTT | CASSSQSGGADEAFF
TRBD2 | TRBJ2-7 | . | TRBV6-1 | TGTGCCAGCAGAGAAGTAGCGGGGGACTCCTACGAGCAGTACTTC | CASREVAGDSYEQYF
TRBD2 | TRBJ2-1 | . | TRBV18 | TGTGCCAGCTCTTCGGCCGGGACTAGCGGGGTCAATGAGCAGTTCTTC | CASSSAGTSGVNEQFF
. | TRBJ2-2 | once | TRBV7-3 | TGTGCCAGCAGCTTAAGTCGCACCGGGGAGCTGTTTTTT | CASSLSRTGELFF
TRBD2 | TRBJ2-7 | . | TRBV27 | TGTGCCAGCAGTTTGGGCGGGGGGACCTACGAGCAGTACTTC | CASSLGGGTYEQYF
TRBD1 | TRBJ1-6 | . | TRBV19 | TGTGCCAGTAGTAAGGACAGGGGGCTGGGTTCACCCCTCCACTTT | CASSKDRGLGSPLHF
TRBD1 | TRBJ1-6 | . | TRBV19 | TGTGCCAGTAGTATGGGACAGGGCAATTCACCCCTCCACTTT | CASSMGQGNSPLHF
. | TRBJ1-5 | . | TRBV19 | TGTGCCAGTAGCCCGGGACACTTTGTGAGTAGCAATCAGCCCCAGCATTTT | CASSPGHFVSSNQPQHF
. | TRBJ2-3 | . | TRBV4-3 | TGCGCCAGCAGCCAAGATTCAAGAGGGGGGGCCGATACGCAGTATTTT | CASSQDSRGGADTQYF
TRBD1 | TRBJ1-2 | . | TRBV27 | TGTGCCAGCAGGGGGGCAGGGGGCTATGGCTACACCTTC | CASRGAGGYGYTF
. | TRBJ2-2 | once | TRBV5-1 | TGCGCCAGCAGCCCCCCAAGAGGGGGGAGGGCCGTCGGGGAGCTGTTTTTT | CASSPPRGGRAVGELFF
. | TRBJ1-2 | . | TRBV19 | TGTGCCAGTAGTATTGTAAACAGGGTTGATGGCTACACCTTC | CASSIVNRVDGYTF
TRBD1 | TRBJ1-4 | . | TRBV7-9 | TGTGCCAGCAGCCCCCCGGGACAGGGGCTTTCAAATGAAAAACTGTTTTTT | CASSPPGQGLSNEKLFF
TRBD1 | TRBJ1-1 | . | TRBV18 | TGTGCCAGCTCACGCTCCGGGACAGGGACCATGAACACTGAAGCTTTCTTT | CASSRSGTGTMNTEAFF
TRBD1 | TRBJ1-1 | . | TRBV12-5 | TGTGCTAGTGCCCTGGACAGGTTGCCTTTCTTT | CASALDRLPFF
. | TRBJ1-1 | . | TRBV19 | TGTGCCAGTAGTAAAACAGGGATCCACACTGAAGCTTTCTTT | CASSKTGIHTEAFF
. | TRBJ2-3 | . | TRBV6-1 | TGTGCCAGCAGTGAACTAGTCTCAGATACGCAGTATTTT | CASSELVSDTQYF
. | TRBJ2-5 | . | TRBV24-1 | TGTGCCACCAGTGAGGCCGGGGGTCAAGAGACCCAGTACTTC | CATSEAGGQETQYF
. | TRBJ1-5 | once | TRBV7-9 | TGTGCCAGCCATTCAGTCAATCAGCCCCAGCATTTT | CASHSVNQPQHF
TRBD2 | TRBJ2-3 | . | TRBV5-1 | TGCGCCAGCACCCGGATAGCGGGGACTCAAGATACGCAGTATTTT | CASTRIAGTQDTQYF
. | TRBJ2-5 | . | TRBV6-5 | TGTGCCAGCACGGTGGGGGGACGGGGAGAGACCCAGTACTTC | CASTVGGRGETQYF
TRBD2 | TRBJ2-4 | . | TRBV7-2 | TGTGCCAGCAGCTTAGGCGGGACTAGCGGGGTCATAAACATTCAGTACTTC | CASSLGGTSGVINIQYF
TRBD1 | TRBJ1-1 | . | TRBV24-1 | TGTGCCACCAGCCCCGGGACAGGGGTCACTGAAGCTTTCTTT | CATSPGTGVTEAFF
. | TRBJ1-1 | . | TRBV5-1 | TGCGCCAGCAGCTTGGATATGGGGGCGAACACTGAAGCTTTCTTT | CASSLDMGANTEAFF
TRBD1 | TRBJ2-1 | . | TRBV7-3 | TGTGCCAGCAGCTTAACGTTGAGGGGGCGAGGGAATGAGCAGTTCTTC | CASSLTLRGRGNEQFF
TRBD1 | TRBJ1-1 | . | TRBV28 | TGTGCCAGCAGTTTGCCTCCGGGACAGGGGAACACTGAAGCTTTCTTT | CASSLPPGQGNTEAFF